Reported below is one TCR beta chain. Its antigen has not been determined. No much larger clonotype is one base removed from it; base qualities were not supplied. For deep sequencing of PBMC libraries, mostly about 480 ng of input genomic DNA was used, and six replicates were run per sample. TCRbeta libraries were prepared with the immunoSEQ hsTCRbeta kit according to the manufacturer's instructions. An Illumina NovaSeq 6000 S4 flow cell was used to sequence the final libraries, which had first been combined to 3 nM. As for how the authors treated the data: Raw data preprocessing and quality control were performed with the immunoSEQ Analyzer. The analysis was restricted to productive rearrangements, with each unique CDR3 amino acid sequence defining a clonotype. Repertoire clonality was estimated as the Gini-Simpson index, which was computed with the R package tcR. Student's t test was used to compare Gini indices, while Pearson correlation assessed associations with tumor size change. In TCRdb, the immuneACCESS table is reduced to in-frame sequences with V and J assigned. These tables do not hold every clone; where another copy was compared, an unresolved V gene accounts for under half, and the others remain unexplained. V and J calls and clone size are copied from that table; D and trimming were computed from the DNA. The sample table shows 15,000 to 20,000 clones, and roughly 69% are seen once. About 2.7% of the sample is taken by the ten largest.

The intended sense of this specimen's time point label: before neoadjuvant nivolumab. Patients had been newly diagnosed with stage II-IVA oral cavity squamous cell carcinoma, and no prior systemic or radiation treatment had been given to the patients. Everyone in the cohort had locally advanced, HPV-negative oral cavity squamous cell carcinoma. Peripheral blood mononuclear cells were analyzed directly, without maintenance or expansion in culture. The samples were drawn from a longitudinal correlative study tied to a single-arm phase II trial testing neoadjuvant nivolumab in oral cavity squamous cell carcinoma. Genomic DNA-based TCRbeta sequencing was performed on subject-matched pre- and post-treatment PBMCs and tumors from three responders and three non-responders. Peripheral blood mononuclear cells were collected before nivolumab treatment and were collected again after treatment, at the time of surgery. The Maxwell RSC DNA from Cells kit was used to isolate genomic DNA from PBMCs.

This entry comes from a study of neoadjuvant anti-PD-1 for oral cavity cancer (dated by TCRdb to about 2021). About the investigation overall: Before curative-intent surgical resection, most patients were given three to four biweekly doses of nivolumab at 3 mg/kg. For patients who did not progress, a fourth nivolumab dose was given around day 43, followed by definitive surgical resection on days 50-56. Responders were defined as patients with complete response, partial response or stable disease by RECIST 1.1; non-responders were defined as patients with progression. The parent correlative cohort included approximately twelve patients, with an approximately 34% response rate. What the work shows at the level of the full study, not this receptor alone: The TCR analyses had only three patients in each response group, and the authors called for validation in larger cohorts. A higher pretreatment blood Treg/Th17 ratio correlated with both higher pretreatment blood TCRbeta clonality and lower post-treatment tumor TCRbeta clonality. After neoadjuvant nivolumab, significantly higher T cell clonality (Gini index) was found within PBMCs in non-responders than in responders.

Via the germline V gene (reference sequence), CDR1 is MNHEY and CDR2 SMNVEV. V is pruned by 5 bases and J by 9 bases, leaving 12 bases of the junction without a gene match. Inclusive of the bounding cysteine and phenylalanine, the CDR3 is 14 residues long. Left in the record is the CDR3 DNA by itself, 42 bases read in frame from the first base. The clonotype originates from a person aged 40-85 years with oral cavity squamous cell carcinoma. This material consisted of PBMCs, taken before nivolumab (anti-PD-1) treatment. The chain couples TRBV27 to TRBJ2-7, with TRBD1 identical over 8 junction bases. The nucleotides read TGTGCCAGCAGTCTGGCACTTGGTGGACAGGGGCAGTACTTC. This translates into CASSLALGGQGQYF.